This T cell receptor beta chain was captured in a study of blood T cells in healthy people across ages. Study findings and constraints: With age, beta diversity per million T cells declined roughly linearly, significantly by 30 to 50.

Looked up from germline, CDR1 is DFQATT and CDR2 is SNEGSKA (reference sequence). This CDR3 comprises 14 residues. V lost 3 bases and J 7 bases, leaving 15 bases between the germline ends. A second PCR, run for roughly 7 to 11 cycles, used a sample-barcoded 5' primer plus a J-beta primer mix. MiXCR, applied by TCRdb to the 5' RACE reads, yields one record per CDR3 protein. The sample consists of roughly 2 million distinct CDR3 sequences, around half of them appearing once. This clonotype was recorded a few times. Antigen: not known. The chain links TRBV20-1 to TRBJ1-4; D not resolved. This receptor was identified in a woman in her thirties or forties in good health. The specimen was blood. CDR3 DNA sequence: TGCAGTGCTAGTCCCGGGCTATTTGGTGAAAAACTGTTTTTT. Translated: CSASPGLFGEKLFF.